This T cell receptor (beta chain) was sequenced during a study of graft-versus-host responses after intestinal transplantation. Overall study context: Anti-thymocyte globulin served as induction for all recipients, who then took tacrolimus and steroids for about 3 years. Overall study results and limits: Maximum circulating GvH clone levels tracked with early post-transplant HvG decreases.

TCRdb's table, derived via immunoSEQ multiplex PCR, lists solely in-frame clones and lacks some. This table has about 120,000 clones, about 95% appearing once. Comment on this clone: As yet, its antigen is unknown.

The germline V gene has CDR1 SGHDT and CDR2 YYEEEE. Trimming took 0 bases from V and 0 from J; bases not matched to a gene: 6. The CDR3 extends over 17 amino acids. Sequencing used unstimulated CD8+ T cells sorted from spleen or lymph node cells, obtained before intestinal transplant. This receptor was obtained from a human donor who received an intestinal transplant. V is TRBV5-6 and J is TRBJ2-7; 10 bases fit TRBD2. CDR3 in amino acids: CASSLVLAGVSSYEQYF. The CDR3 DNA reads TGTGCCAGCAGCTTGGTTCTAGCGGGAGTAAGCTCCTACGAGCAGTACTTC.